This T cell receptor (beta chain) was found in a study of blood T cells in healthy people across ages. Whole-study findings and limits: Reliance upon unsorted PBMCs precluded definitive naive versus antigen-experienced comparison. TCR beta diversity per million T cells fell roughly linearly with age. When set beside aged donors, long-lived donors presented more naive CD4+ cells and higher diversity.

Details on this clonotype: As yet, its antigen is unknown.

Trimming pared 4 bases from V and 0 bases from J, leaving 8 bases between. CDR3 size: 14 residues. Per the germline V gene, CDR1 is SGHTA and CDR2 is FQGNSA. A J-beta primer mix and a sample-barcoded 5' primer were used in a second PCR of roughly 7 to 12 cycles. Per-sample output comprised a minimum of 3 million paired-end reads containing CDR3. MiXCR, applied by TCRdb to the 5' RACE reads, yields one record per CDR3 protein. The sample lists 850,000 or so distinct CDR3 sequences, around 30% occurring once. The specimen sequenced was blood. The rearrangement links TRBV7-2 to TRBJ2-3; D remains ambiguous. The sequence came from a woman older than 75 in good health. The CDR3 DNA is TGTGCCAGCAGCTGTTTCACTAGCACAGATACGCAGTATTTT. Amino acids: CASSCFTSTDTQYF.